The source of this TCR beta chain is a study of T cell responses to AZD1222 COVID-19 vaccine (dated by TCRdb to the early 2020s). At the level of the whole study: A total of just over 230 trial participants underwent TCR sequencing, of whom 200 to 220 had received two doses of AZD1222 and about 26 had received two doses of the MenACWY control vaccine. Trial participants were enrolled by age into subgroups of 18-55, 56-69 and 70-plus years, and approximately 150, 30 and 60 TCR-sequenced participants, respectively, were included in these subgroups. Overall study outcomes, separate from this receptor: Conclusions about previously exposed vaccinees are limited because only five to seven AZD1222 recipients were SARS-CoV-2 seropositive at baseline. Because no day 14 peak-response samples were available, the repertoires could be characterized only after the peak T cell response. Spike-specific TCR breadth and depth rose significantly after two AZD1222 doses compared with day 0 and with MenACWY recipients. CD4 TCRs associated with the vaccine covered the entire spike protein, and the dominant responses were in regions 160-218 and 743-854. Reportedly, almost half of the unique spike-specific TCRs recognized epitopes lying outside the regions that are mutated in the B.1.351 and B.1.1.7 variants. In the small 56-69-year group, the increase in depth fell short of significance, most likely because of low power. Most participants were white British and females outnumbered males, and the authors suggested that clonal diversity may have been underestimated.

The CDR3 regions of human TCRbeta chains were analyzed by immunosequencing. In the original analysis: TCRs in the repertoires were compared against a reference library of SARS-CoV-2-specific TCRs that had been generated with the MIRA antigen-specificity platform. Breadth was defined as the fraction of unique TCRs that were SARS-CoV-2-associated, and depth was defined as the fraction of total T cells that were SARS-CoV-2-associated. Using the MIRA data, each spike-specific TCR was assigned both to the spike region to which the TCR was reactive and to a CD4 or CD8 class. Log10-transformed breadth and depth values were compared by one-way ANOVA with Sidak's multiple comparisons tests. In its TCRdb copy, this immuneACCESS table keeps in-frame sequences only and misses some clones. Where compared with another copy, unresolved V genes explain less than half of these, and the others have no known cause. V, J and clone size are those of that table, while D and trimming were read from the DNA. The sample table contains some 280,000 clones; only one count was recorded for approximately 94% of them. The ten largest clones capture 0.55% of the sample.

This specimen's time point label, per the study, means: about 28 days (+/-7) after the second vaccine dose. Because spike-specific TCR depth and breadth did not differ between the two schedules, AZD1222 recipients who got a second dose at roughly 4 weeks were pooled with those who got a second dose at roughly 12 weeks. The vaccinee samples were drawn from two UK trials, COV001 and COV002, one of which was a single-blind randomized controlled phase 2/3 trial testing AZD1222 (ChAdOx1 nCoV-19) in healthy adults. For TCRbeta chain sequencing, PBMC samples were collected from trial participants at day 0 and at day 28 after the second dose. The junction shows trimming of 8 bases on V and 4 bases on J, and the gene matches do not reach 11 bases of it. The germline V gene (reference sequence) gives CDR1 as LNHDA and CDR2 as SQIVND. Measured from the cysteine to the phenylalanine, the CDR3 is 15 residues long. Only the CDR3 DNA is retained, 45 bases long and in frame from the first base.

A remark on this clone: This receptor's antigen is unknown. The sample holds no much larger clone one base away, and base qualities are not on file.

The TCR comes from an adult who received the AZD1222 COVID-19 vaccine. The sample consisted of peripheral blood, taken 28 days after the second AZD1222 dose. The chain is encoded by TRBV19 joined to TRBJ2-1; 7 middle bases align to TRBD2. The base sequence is TGTGCCAGTGGAGCGGGACTCTCCCATTACAATGAGCAGTTCTTC. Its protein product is CASGAGLSHYNEQFF.